This T cell receptor beta chain was sequenced during a study of OX40 agonist ivuxolimab in advanced cancers. The repertoire was sequenced with immunoSEQ multiplex PCR; TCRdb's copy has only in-frame clones and lacks some. The table lists roughly 30,000 clones, 70% to 90% of them singletons, with 38% in the top ten. The CDR3 contains 14 residues. V dropped 1 base and J dropped 0 bases, with 7 bases sitting between them. Germline CDR1 and CDR2: MNHEY and SMNVEV (reference sequence). This TCR was sampled from an adult with an advanced solid tumor such as melanoma, head and neck, liver or kidney cancer. The sequenced sample was CD4+ or CD8+ T cells sorted from blood, obtained in a trial of the OX40 agonist ivuxolimab. The gene calls are TRBV27 and TRBJ2-7, with D hard to call. CDR3 region: CASSLFPVSYEQYF. As DNA, the CDR3 is TGTGCCAGCAGTTTATTCCCTGTCTCCTACGAGCAGTACTTC.